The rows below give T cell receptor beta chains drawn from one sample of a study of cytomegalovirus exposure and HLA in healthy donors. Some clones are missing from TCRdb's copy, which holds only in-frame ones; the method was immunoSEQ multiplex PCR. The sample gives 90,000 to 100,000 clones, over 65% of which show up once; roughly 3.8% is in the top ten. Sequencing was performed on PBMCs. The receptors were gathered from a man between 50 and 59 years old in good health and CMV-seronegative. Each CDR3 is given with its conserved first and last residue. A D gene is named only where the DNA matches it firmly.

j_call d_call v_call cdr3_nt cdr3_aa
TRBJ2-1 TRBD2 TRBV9 TGTGCCAGCAGCGTAGGGGGTAGCGGGAGGAATGAGCAGTTCTTC CASSVGGSGRNEQFF
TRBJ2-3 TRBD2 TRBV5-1 TGCGCCAGCACCCGGGGGGGGAGCACAGATACGCAGTATTTT CASTRGGSTDTQYF
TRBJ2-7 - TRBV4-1 TGCGCCAGCAGCCCAGTTCGAGGAGCGCGTGGCGAGCAGTACTTC CASSPVRGARGEQYF
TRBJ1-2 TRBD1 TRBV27 TGTGCCAGCAGTTCCCTGAGGACAGGGGGCGCGGATGGCTACACCTTC CASSSLRTGGADGYTF
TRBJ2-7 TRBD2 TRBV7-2 TGTGCCAGCAGCTTAGACGGTAGCGGGAAATTCCGAGAGCAGTACTTC CASSLDGSGKFREQYF
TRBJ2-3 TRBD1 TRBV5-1 TGCGCCAGCAGCCCGGGACAGGGGCCAGATACGCAGTATTTT CASSPGQGPDTQYF
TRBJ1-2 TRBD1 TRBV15 TGTGCCACCAGCAGAGATCGGGGACAGGGGGACGGCTACACCTTC CATSRDRGQGDGYTF
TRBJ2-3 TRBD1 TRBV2 TGTGCCAGCAGTGTTCACTTAGGACAGGAATACACAGATACGCAGTATTTT CASSVHLGQEYTDTQYF
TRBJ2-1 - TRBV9 TGTGCCAGCAGCGTAGATCAGGGCGCTTACAATGAGCAGTTCTTC CASSVDQGAYNEQFF
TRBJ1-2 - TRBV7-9 TGTGCCAGCAGCGCCGCCCTAAATGGCTACACCTTC CASSAALNGYTF
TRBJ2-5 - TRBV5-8 TGTGCCAGCAGCTTATTAGGGGGTTCGAGGATTGAGACCCAGTACTTC CASSLLGGSRIETQYF
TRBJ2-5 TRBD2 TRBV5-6 TGTGCCAGCAGCCCCCCGGGACTAGCGGGATTGGAGCAGTACTTC CASSPPGLAGLEQYF
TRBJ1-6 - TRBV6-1 TGTGCCAGCAGTCTTCCCCGGGATAATTCACCCCTCCACTTT CASSLPRDNSPLHF
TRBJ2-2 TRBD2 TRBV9 TGTGCCAGCAGCAAAGAAGGGACTAGCGGGAACACCGGGGAGCTGTTTTTT CASSKEGTSGNTGELFF
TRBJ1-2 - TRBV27 TGTGCCAGCAGCCCTCTGCGGGCGACAGGCGACGCTTATGGCTACACCTTC CASSPLRATGDAYGYTF
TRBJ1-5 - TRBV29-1 TGCAGCGCCAAAAAAAATAGCAATCAGCCCCAGCATTTT CSAKKNSNQPQHF
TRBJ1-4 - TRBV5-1 TGCGCCAGCAGCGGTCAGGGTGCAACTAATGAAAAACTGTTTTTT CASSGQGATNEKLFF
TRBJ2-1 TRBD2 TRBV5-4 TGTGCCAGCAGCTATGGACTAGCGCCAAGCTCCTACAATGAGCAGTTCTTC CASSYGLAPSSYNEQFF
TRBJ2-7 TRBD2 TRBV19 TGTGCCAGTAGTTCCGGGACTAGCGGATCCTACGAGCAGTACTTC CASSSGTSGSYEQYF
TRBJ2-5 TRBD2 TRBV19 TGTGCCAGTAGAGTAGCGGGAGGAGAGACCCAGTACTTC CASRVAGGETQYF
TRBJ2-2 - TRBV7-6 TGTGCCAGCAGCTTAGGGGCGGGAAGGGGCACCGGGGAGCTGTTTTTT CASSLGAGRGTGELFF
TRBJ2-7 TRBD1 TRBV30 TGTGCCTGGGATCAAGGACAGGGGGCTGGTTACGAGCAGTACTTC CAWDQGQGAGYEQYF
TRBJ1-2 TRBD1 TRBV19 TGTGCCAGTAGGGGACAGGGGAACTATGGCTACACCTTC CASRGQGNYGYTF
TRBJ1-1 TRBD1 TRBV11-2 TGTGCCAGCAGCTTATTGGGGACAGGGAACACTGAAGCTTTCTTT CASSLLGTGNTEAFF
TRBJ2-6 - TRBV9 TGTGCCAGCAGCGTAGAATGGGGAGCTGGGGCCAACGTCCTGACTTTC CASSVEWGAGANVLTF
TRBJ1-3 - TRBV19 TGTGCCAGTAGTCCCTCCGGAGGAGGAAACACCATATATTTT CASSPSGGGNTIYF